This T cell receptor beta chain comes out of a study of CD8 T cells in Susac syndrome. Reverse transcription used roughly 0.45 to 1 ug RNA and random hexamers. TCRdb used MiXCR to reprocess the immunoSEQ multiplex PCR reads, holding one entry per CDR3 protein. This table holds roughly 190,000 distinct CDR3 sequences, over 85% found once. Per germline, CDR1 SGHTA and CDR2 FQGNSA. CDR3 length: 16 amino acids. V was cut by 3 bases and J by 0 bases, with 11 bases left in between. The chain links TRBV7-2 to TRBJ2-2; maybe TRBD2 (6 bases). The sequencing input was CD4+ T cells from PBMCs. This receptor was taken from a human donor in good health. CDR3 in amino acids: CASSLGLAANTGELFF. The CDR3 bases are TGTGCCAGCAGCTTGGGACTTGCCGCGAACACCGGGGAGCTGTTTTTT.